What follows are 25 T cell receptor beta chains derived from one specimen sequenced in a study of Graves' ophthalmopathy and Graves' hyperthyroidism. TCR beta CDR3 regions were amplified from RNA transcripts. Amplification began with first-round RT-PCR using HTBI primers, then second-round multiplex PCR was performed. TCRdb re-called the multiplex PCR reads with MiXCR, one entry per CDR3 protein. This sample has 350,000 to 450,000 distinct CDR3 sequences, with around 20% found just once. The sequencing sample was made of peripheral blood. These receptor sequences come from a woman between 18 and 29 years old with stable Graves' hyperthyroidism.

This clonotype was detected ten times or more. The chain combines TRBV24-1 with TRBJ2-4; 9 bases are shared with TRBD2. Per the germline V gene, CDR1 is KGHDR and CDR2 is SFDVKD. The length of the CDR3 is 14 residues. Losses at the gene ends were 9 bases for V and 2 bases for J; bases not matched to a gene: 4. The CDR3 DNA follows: TGTGCCACCCCCAGCGGGGGGCCCAAAAACATTCAGTACTTC. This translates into CATPSGGPKNIQYF.

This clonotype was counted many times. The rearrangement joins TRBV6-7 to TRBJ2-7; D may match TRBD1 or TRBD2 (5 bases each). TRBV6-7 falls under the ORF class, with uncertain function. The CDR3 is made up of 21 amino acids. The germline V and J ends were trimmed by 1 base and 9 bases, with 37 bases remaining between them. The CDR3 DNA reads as TGTGCCAGCAGTTACTGGGGCGGGCCGGATACTCTCCAACTACGAGCCCGGAGGCAGTACTTC. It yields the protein CASSYWGGPDTLQLRARRQYF.

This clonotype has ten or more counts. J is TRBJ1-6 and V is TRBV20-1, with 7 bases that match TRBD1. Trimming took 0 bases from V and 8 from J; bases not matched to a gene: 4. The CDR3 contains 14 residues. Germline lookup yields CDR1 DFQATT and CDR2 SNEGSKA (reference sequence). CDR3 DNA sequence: TGCAGTGCTAGAGATGGACAGGACTATTCACCCCTCCACTTT. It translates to CSARDGQDYSPLHF.

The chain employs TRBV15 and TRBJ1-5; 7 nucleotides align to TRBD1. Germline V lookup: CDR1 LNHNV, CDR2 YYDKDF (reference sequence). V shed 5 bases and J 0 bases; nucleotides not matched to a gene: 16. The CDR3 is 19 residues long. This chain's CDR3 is CATSLPRDRSLYSNQPQHF. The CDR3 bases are TGTGCCACCAGCCTCCCCCGGGACAGATCTTTATATAGCAATCAGCCCCAGCATTTT.

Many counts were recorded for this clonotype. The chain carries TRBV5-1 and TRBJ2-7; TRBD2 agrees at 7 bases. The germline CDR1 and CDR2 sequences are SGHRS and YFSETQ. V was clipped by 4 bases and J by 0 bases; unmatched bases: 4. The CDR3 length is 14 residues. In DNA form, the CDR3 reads TGCGCCAGCAGCGCGGGACTAACCTCCTACGAGCAGTACTTC. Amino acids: CASSAGLTSYEQYF.

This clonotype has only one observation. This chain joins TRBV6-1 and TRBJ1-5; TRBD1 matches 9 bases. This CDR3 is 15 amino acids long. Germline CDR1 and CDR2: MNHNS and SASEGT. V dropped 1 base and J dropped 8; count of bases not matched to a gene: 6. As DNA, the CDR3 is TGTGCCAGCAGTGAAGGGACAGGGGCATGGAAGCCCCAGCATTTT. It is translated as CASSEGTGAWKPQHF.

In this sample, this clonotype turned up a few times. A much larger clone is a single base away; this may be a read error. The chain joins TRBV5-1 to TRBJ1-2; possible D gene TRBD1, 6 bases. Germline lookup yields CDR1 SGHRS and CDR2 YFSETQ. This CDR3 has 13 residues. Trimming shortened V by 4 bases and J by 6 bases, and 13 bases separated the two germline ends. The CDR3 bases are TGCGCCAGCAGCCAACAGGGAGAAGATGGCTACACCTTC. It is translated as CASSQQGEDGYTF.

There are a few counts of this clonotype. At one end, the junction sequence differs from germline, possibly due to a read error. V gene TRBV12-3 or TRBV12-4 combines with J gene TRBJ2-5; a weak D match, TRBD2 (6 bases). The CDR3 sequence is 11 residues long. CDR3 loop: CASSPGETQHF. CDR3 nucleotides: TGTGCCAGCAGCCCGGGAGAGACCCAGCACTTC.

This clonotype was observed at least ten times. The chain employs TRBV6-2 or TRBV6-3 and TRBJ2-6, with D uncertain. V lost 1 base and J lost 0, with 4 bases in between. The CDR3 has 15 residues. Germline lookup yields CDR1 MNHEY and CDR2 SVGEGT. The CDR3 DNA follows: TGTGCCAGCAGTTACTTCGGCTCTGGGGCCAACGTCCTGACTTTC. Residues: CASSYFGSGANVLTF.

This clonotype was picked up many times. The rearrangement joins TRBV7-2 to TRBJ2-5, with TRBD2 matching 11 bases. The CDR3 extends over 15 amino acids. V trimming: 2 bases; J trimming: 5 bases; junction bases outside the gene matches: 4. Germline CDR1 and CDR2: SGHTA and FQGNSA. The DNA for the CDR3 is TGTGCCAGCAGCTTACTAGCGGGAGGAGGCGAGACCCAGTACTTC. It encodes CASSLLAGGGETQYF. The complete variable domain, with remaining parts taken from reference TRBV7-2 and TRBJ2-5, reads GAGVSQSPSNKVTEKGKDVELRCDPISGHTALYWYRQSLGQGLEFLIYFQGNSAPDKSGLPSDRFSAERTGGSVSTLTIQRTQQEDSAVYLCASSLLAGGGETQYFGPGTRLLVL.

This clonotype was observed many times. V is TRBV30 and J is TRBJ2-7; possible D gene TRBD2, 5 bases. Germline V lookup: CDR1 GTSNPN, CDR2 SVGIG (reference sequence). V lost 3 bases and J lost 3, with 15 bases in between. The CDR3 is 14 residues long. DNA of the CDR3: TGTGCCTGGAGGGGGATATGGAGGCTCTACGAGCAGTACTTC. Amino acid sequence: CAWRGIWRLYEQYF.

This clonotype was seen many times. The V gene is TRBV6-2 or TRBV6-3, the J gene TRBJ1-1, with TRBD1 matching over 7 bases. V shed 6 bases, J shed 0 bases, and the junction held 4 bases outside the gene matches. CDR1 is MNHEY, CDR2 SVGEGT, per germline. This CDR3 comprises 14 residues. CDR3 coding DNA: TGTGCCAGCAGAAAAGGGACAGTGAACACTGAAGCTTTCTTT. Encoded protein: CASRKGTVNTEAFF.

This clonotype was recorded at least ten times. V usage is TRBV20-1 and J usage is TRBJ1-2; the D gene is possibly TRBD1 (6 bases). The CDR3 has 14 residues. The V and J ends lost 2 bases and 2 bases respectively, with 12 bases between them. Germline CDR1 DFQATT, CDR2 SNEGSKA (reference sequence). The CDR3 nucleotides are TGCAGTGCTAGATCGGGGGCACTAAACTATGGCTACACCTTC. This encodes CSARSGALNYGYTF.

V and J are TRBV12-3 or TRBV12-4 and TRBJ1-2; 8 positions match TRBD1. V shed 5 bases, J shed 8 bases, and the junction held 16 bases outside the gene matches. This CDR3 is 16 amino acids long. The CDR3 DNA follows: TGTGCCAGCAGTCCCTCCGGGACAGGACGCGCTGACGGCTACACCTTC. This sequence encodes CASSPSGTGRADGYTF.

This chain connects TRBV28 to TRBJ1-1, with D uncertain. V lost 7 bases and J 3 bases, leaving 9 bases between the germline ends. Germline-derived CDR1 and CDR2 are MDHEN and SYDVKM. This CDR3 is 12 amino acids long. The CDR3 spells CASTGTYTEAFF. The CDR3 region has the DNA TGTGCCAGCACGGGTACGTACACTGAAGCTTTCTTT.

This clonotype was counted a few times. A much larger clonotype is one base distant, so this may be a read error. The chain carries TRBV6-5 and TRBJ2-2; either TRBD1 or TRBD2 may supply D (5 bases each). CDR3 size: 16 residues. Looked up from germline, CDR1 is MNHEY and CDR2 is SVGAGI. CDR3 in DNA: TGTGCCAGCAGTTACTGGGGCTCTACAGAGACCGGGGAGCTGTGTTTT. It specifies CASSYWGSTETGELCF.

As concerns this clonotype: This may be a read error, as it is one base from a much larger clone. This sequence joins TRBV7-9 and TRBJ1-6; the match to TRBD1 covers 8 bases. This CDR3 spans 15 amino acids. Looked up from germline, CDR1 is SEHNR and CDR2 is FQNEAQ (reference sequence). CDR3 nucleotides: TGTGCCAGCAGCCACGGGACAGGAAATAATTCACACCTCCACTTT. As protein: CASSHGTGNNSHLHF.

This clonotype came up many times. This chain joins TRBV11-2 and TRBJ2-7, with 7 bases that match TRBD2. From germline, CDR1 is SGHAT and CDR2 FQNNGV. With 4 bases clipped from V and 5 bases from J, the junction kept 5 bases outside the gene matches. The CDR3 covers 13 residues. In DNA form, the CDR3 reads TGTGCCAGCAGCTCCGGAGGGAGGGACGAGCAGTACTTC. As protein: CASSSGGRDEQYF.

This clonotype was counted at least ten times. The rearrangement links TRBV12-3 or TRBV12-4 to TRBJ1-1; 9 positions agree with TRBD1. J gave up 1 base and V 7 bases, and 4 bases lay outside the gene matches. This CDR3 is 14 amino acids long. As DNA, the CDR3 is TGTGCCAGCACCCCGACAGGGGGGAACACTGAAGCTTTCTTT. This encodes CASTPTGGNTEAFF.

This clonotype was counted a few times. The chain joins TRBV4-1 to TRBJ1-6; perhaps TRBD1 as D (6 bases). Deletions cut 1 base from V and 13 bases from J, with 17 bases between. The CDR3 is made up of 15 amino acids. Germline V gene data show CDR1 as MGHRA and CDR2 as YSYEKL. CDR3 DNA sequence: TGCGCCAGCAGCCAAGTCCAGGGGCCAAGGACGCCCCTCCACTTT. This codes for CASSQVQGPRTPLHF.

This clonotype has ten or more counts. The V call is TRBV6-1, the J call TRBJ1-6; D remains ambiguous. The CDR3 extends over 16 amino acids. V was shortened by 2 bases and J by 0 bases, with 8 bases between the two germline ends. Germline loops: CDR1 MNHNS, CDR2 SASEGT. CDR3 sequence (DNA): TGTGCCAGCAGTGAACAGGAGAGCTCCTATAATTCACCCCTCCACTTT. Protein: CASSEQESSYNSPLHF.

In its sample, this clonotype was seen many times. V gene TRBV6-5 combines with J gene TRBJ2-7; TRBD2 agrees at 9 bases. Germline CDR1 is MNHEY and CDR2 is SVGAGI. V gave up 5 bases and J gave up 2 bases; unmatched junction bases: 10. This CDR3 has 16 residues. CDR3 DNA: TGTGCCAGCAGTCGACCGAGCGGGAGGAGTCCCTACGAGCAGTACTTC. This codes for CASSRPSGRSPYEQYF.

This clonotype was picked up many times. The CDR3, as DNA: TGTGCCAGCAGCTTAGGGTTTGACGAGCAGTACTTC. Encoded protein: CASSLGFDEQYF. The chain joins TRBV7-2 to TRBJ2-7; D is uncertain. The V gene's germline CDR1 is SGHTA and CDR2 FQGNSA. Deletions cut 1 base from V and 5 bases from J, with 6 bases between. The CDR3 runs 12 residues.

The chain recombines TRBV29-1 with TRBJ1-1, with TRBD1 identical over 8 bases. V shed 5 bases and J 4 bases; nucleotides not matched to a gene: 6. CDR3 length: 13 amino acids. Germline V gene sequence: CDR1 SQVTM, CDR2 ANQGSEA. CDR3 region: CSVRQGRSTEAFF. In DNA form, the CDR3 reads TGCAGCGTTAGACAGGGGAGGAGCACTGAAGCTTTCTTT.

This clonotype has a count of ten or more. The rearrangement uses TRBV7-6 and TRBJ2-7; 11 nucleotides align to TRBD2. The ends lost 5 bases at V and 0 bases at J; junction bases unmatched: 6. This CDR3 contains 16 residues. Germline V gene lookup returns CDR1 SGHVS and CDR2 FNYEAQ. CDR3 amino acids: CASSVRLAGTSYEQYF. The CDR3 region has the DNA TGTGCCAGCAGCGTCCGACTAGCGGGGACCTCCTACGAGCAGTACTTC.